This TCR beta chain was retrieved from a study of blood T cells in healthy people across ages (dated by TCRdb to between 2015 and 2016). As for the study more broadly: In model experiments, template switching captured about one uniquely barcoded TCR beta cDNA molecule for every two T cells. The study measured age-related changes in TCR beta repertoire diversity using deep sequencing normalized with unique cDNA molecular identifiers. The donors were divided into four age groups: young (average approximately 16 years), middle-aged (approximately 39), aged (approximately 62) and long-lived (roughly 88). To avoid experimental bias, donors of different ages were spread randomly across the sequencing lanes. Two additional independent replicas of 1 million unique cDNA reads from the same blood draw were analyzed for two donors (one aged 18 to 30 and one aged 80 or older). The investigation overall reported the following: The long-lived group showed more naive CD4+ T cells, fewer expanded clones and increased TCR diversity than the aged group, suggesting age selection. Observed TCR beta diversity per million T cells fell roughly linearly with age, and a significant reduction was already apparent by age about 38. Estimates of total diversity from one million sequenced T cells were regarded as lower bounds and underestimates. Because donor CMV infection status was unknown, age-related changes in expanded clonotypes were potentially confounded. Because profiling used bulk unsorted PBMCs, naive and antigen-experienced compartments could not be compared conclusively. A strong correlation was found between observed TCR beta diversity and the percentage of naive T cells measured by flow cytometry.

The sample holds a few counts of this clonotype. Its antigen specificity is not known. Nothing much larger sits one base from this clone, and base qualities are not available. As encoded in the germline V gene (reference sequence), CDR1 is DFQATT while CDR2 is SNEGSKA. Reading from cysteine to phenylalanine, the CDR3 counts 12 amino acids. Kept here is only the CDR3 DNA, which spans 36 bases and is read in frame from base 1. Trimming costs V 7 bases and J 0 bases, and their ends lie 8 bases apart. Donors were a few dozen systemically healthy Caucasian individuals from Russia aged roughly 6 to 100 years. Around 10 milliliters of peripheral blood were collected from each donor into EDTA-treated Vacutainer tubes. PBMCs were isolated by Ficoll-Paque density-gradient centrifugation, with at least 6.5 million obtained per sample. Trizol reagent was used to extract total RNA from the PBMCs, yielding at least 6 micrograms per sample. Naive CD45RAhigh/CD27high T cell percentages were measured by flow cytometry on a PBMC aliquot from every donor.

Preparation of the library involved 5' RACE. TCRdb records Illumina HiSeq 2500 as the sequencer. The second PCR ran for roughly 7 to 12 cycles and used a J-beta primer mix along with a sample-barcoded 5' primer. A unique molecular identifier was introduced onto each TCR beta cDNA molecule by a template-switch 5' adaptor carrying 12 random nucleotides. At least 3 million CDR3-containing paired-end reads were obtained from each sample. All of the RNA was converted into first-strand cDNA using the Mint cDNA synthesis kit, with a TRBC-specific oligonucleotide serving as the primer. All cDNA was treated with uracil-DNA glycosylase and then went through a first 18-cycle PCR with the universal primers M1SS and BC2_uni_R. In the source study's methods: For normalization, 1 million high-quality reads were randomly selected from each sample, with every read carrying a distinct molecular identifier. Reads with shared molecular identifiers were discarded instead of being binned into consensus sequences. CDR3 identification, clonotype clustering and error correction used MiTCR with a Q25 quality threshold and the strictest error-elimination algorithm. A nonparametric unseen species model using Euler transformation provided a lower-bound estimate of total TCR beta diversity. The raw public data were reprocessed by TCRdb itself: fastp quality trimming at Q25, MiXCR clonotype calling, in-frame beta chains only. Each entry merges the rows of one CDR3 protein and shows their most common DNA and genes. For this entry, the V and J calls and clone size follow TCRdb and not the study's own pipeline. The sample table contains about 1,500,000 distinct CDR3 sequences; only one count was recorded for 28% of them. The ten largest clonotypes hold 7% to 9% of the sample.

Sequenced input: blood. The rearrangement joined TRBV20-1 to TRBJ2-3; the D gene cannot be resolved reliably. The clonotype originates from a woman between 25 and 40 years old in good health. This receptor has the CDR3 CSGATSTDTQYF. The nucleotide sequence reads TGCAGTGGGGCGACGAGCACAGATACGCAGTATTTT.